Below, 31 T cell receptor beta chains from the same sample are listed, as sequenced in a study of identical twins. TCRdb reanalysed the 5' RACE reads using MiXCR and keeps one entry per CDR3 protein. Seen here are under 300,000 distinct CDR3 sequences, over 5% observed once, and the top ten hold 14% to 15%. These data were likewise used in another study, on T cells expressing NK-cell markers.

The source material was CD8+ T cells sorted from blood. The receptors originated from a woman between 18 and 29 years old in good health.

This clonotype was counted at least ten times. This rearrangement joins TRBV4-3 to TRBJ2-2; D is perhaps TRBD1 (6 bases). Per germline, CDR1 LGHNA and CDR2 YSLEER. The CDR3 extends over 14 amino acids. V lost 3 bases and J 5 bases, leaving 10 bases between the germline ends. The CDR3 loop reads CASSQATGTGELFF. The CDR3 coding sequence is TGCGCCAGCAGCCAGGCTACAGGGACCGGGGAGCTGTTTTTT.

The count of this clonotype is one. The J gene is TRBJ2-1, the V gene TRBV3-1, with D maybe TRBD1 (6 bases). In germline, CDR1 is LGHDT, CDR2 YNNKEL (reference sequence). Trimming shortened V by 1 base and J by 7 bases, and 11 bases separated the two germline ends. The CDR3 is 14 residues long. The CDR3 DNA is TGTGCCAGCAGCCAAGGTTTGGGGGCGAATGAGCAGTTCTTC. This encodes CASSQGLGANEQFF.

This clonotype was recorded many times. The chain combines TRBV4-1 with TRBJ2-1, with no clear D. The CDR3 spans 14 residues. Trimming took 1 base from V and 2 from J, leaving 6 bases between them. The germline gives CDR1 MGHRA, CDR2 YSYEKL. Written as DNA, the CDR3 is TGCGCCAGCAGCCAAGGGGATCCCTACAATGAGCAGTTCTTC. Translation: CASSQGDPYNEQFF.

The V and J genes are TRBV5-5 and TRBJ1-1; D ambiguous. Germline assignment: CDR1 SGHKS and CDR2 YYEKEE (reference sequence). Trimming took 1 base from V and 1 from J, leaving 11 bases between them. There are 15 residues in the CDR3. The CDR3 DNA is TGTGCCAGCAGCTTGTTTTCGGCGACGAACACTGAAGCTTTCTTT. Amino acid sequence: CASSLFSATNTEAFF.

This clonotype was seen many times. This chain joins TRBV4-2 and TRBJ2-4; tentatively, D is TRBD2 (6 bases). V was pared by 5 bases and J by 5 bases, with 16 bases between. This CDR3 has 15 residues. Germline V gives CDR1 LGHNA, CDR2 YNFKEQ. The DNA of the CDR3 is TGTGCCAGCAGCGCAGGCGGGATCGAGGAAAACATTCAGTACTTC. This sequence encodes CASSAGGIEENIQYF.

This clonotype showed up just a few times. V is TRBV3-1 and J is TRBJ1-2, with 7 bases aligning to TRBD1. V trimming: 4 bases; J trimming: 4 bases; junction bases outside the gene matches: 6. The CDR3 consists of 14 residues. CDR1 LGHDT and CDR2 YNNKEL come from the germline V gene (reference sequence). CDR3 in amino acids: CASSLTGASYGYTF. The CDR3 DNA follows: TGTGCCAGCAGCCTTACAGGGGCCTCCTATGGCTACACCTTC. Using reference TRBV3-1 and TRBJ1-2 for the parts outside the CDR3, the full variable domain is DTAVSQTPKYLVTQMGNDKSIKCEQNLGHDTMYWYKQDSKKFLKIMFSYNNKELIINETVPNRFSPKSPDKAHLNLHINSLELGDSAVYFCASSLTGASYGYTFGSGTRLTVV.

In this sample, this clonotype turned up many times. V gene TRBV7-8 combines with J gene TRBJ2-1, with D tentatively TRBD2 (6 bases). The V gene lost 5 bases and the J gene lost 9 bases, with 20 bases spanning the gap. There are 15 residues in the CDR3. Germline CDR1 and CDR2: SGHVS and FQNEAQ. As DNA, the CDR3 is TGTGCCAGCAGCCTACACGGAGGGGCGAGGGCTGAGCAGTTCTTC. It specifies CASSLHGGARAEQFF.

The chain recombines TRBV27 with TRBJ2-3, with 9 positions matching TRBD2. The trim removed 4 bases at V and 2 bases at J, leaving 7 bases unmatched. From germline, CDR1 is MNHEY and CDR2 SMNVEV (reference sequence). The CDR3 has 16 residues. For the CDR3, the DNA is TGTGCCAGCAGTTCCCATAGCGGGGGTTACACAGATACGCAGTATTTT. Amino acids: CASSSHSGGYTDTQYF.

The chain links TRBV20-1 to TRBJ1-2, with a possible D match to TRBD1 (5 bases). The ends were cut back, 7 bases at V and 5 bases at J, with 8 bases in the middle. In germline, CDR1 is DFQATT, CDR2 SNEGSKA (reference sequence). The CDR3 covers 10 residues. CDR3 residues: CSVGDYGYTF. Written as DNA, the CDR3 is TGCAGTGTGGGGGATTATGGCTACACCTTC.

This clonotype was picked up a small number of times. The chain carries TRBV6-2 or TRBV6-3 and TRBJ2-1; D not resolved. V dropped 2 bases and J dropped 6 bases, with 5 bases sitting between them. CDR1 is MNHEY and CDR2 is SVGEGT in the germline V gene. The CDR3 runs to 12 residues. The CDR3 region has the DNA TGTGCCAGCAGTTACCCGCCCAATGAGCAGTTCTTC. The encoded protein is CASSYPPNEQFF.

The chain couples TRBV19 to TRBJ1-6; no firm D call. Trimming stripped 3 bases from V and 7 bases from J, with 4 bases between. CDR1 is LNHDA, CDR2 SQIVND, per germline (reference sequence). The CDR3 is 12 amino acids. In DNA form, the CDR3 reads TGTGCCAGTAGTATCGCGAATTCACCCCTCCACTTT. Its protein is CASSIANSPLHF.

This clonotype was recorded many times. The chain recombines TRBV12-3 or TRBV12-4 with TRBJ1-2; D ambiguous. Between the trimmed V and J ends, which lost 1 base and 2 bases, there was a span of 5 bases. The CDR3 is 13 residues long. In DNA form, the CDR3 reads TGTGCCAGCAGTTTAGTAAGGAACTATGGCTACACCTTC. This gives the protein CASSLVRNYGYTF.

This clonotype was detected a few times. The chain uses TRBV20-1 and TRBJ1-4, with TRBD1 matching 8 bases. The trim removed 6 bases at V and 8 bases at J, leaving 11 bases unmatched. CDR3 size: 14 residues. The germline CDR1 and CDR2 sequences are DFQATT and SNEGSKA (reference sequence). CDR3 sequence reads: CSANPDREDEKLFF. The CDR3 DNA reads as TGCAGTGCAAACCCGGACAGGGAAGACGAAAAACTGTTTTTT.

The chain employs TRBV27 and TRBJ1-4; D possibly corresponds to TRBD1 (6 bases). The CDR3 has 14 residues. The germline V and J ends were trimmed by 4 bases and 8 bases, with 14 bases remaining between them. Germline lookup yields CDR1 MNHEY and CDR2 SMNVEV (reference sequence). The CDR3 nucleotides are TGTGCCAGCAGTTGGACAGCTCCCACCGAAAAACTGTTTTTT. The encoded protein is CASSWTAPTEKLFF.

The V and J genes are TRBV7-9 and TRBJ2-7, with D unclear. Per the germline V gene, CDR1 is SEHNR and CDR2 is FQNEAQ (reference sequence). Trimming shortened V by 4 bases and J by 3 bases, and 16 bases separated the two germline ends. The CDR3 is 15 amino acids. Here the CDR3 reads CASSSPLGEYYEQYF. The CDR3 nucleotides read TGTGCCAGCAGCTCCCCCTTGGGCGAGTACTACGAGCAGTACTTC.

V gene TRBV25-1 combines with J gene TRBJ1-1, with 8 bases fitting TRBD1. The junction had 9 bases not matched to a gene; V was cut back by 10 bases and J by 5 bases. CDR1 is MGHDK and CDR2 is SYGVNS in the germline V gene. The CDR3 has 13 amino acids. The chain's CDR3 is CATPGQEETEAFF. The DNA for the CDR3 is TGTGCCACCCCGGGACAGGAGGAGACTGAAGCTTTCTTT. The whole variable domain, filled in from reference TRBV25-1 and TRBJ1-1, reads EADIYQTPRYLVIGTGKKITLECSQTMGHDKMYWYQQDPGMELHLIHYSYGVNSTEKGDLSSESTVSRIRTEHFPLTLESARPSHTSQYLCATPGQEETEAFFGQGTRLTVV.

There are many counts of this clonotype. The chain combines TRBV5-6 with TRBJ2-2; 15 nucleotides agree with TRBD2. The V gene end was trimmed by 4 bases and the J gene end by 5 bases; junction bases not matched to a gene: 3. The CDR3 runs 16 residues. CDR1 SGHDT and CDR2 YYEEEE come from the germline V gene. CDR3 sequence reads: CASSTGTSGGTGELFF. In DNA, the CDR3 is TGTGCCAGCAGCACCGGGACTAGCGGGGGGACCGGGGAGCTGTTTTTT.

The V gene is TRBV6-1, the J gene TRBJ2-2; the D gene is possibly TRBD2 (7 bases). The germline gives CDR1 MNHNS, CDR2 SASEGT. With 10 bases removed from V and 5 bases from J, the gap between germline ends came to 20 bases. This CDR3 has 15 amino acids. CDR3 bases: TGTGCCACCTTGGGGGGGGGCATAGAAACCGGGGAGCTGTTTTTT. Translation: CATLGGGIETGELFF.

The chain employs TRBV2 and TRBJ1-2; the D gene is possibly TRBD1 (5 bases). The germline gives CDR1 SNHLY, CDR2 FYNNEI. The V end lost 6 bases, the J end lost 4 bases, and 15 bases lay between the germline ends. The CDR3 loop spans 14 amino acids. CDR3 residues: CASRGRGFVYGYTF. The CDR3 nucleotides are TGTGCCAGCAGAGGACGGGGGTTTGTCTATGGCTACACCTTC.

The rearrangement links TRBV20-1 to TRBJ1-5; D is unclear. This CDR3 contains 14 residues. Germline lookup yields CDR1 DFQATT and CDR2 SNEGSKA (reference sequence). V was clipped by 1 base and J by 1 base, with 8 bases between them. The CDR3 region has the DNA TGCAGTGCTAGAGGAGGGAAAAGCAATCAGCCCCAGCATTTT. Protein sequence: CSARGGKSNQPQHF.

The chain links TRBV3-1 to TRBJ2-1; 10 bases map to TRBD1. V dropped 3 bases and J dropped 5; count of bases not matched to a gene: 13. The germline CDR1 and CDR2 sequences are LGHDT and YNNKEL (reference sequence). This CDR3 is 18 amino acids long. Written as DNA, the CDR3 is TGTGCCAGCAGCCAGCAGGTGTCGGACAGGGGGATGGACAATGAGCAGTTCTTC. Its translation is CASSQQVSDRGMDNEQFF.

Many counts were recorded for this clonotype. V is TRBV3-1 and J is TRBJ2-7; D is perhaps TRBD2 (6 bases). The germline V gene has CDR1 LGHDT and CDR2 YNNKEL (reference sequence). The CDR3 is 14 residues long. V shed 0 bases and J shed 4 bases, with 10 bases lying between them. The CDR3: CASSQEGGNYEQYF. The DNA for the CDR3 is TGTGCCAGCAGCCAAGAGGGCGGGAATTACGAGCAGTACTTC.

This clonotype was counted only a few times. This chain connects TRBV30 to TRBJ2-1; 9 nucleotides agree with TRBD2. Germline V gene lookup returns CDR1 GTSNPN and CDR2 SVGIG (reference sequence). This CDR3 is built from 13 residues. Unmatched junction bases numbered 6, after V lost 2 bases and J lost 10 bases. CDR3 residues: CAWSWGLAGEQFF. The CDR3 DNA sequence: TGTGCCTGGAGTTGGGGTCTAGCGGGAGAGCAGTTCTTC.

V is TRBV6-5 and J is TRBJ2-6; 8 bases fit TRBD1. The CDR3 contains 19 residues. The junction had 15 bases not matched to a gene; V was cut back by 4 bases and J by 4 bases. Germline CDR1 is MNHEY and CDR2 is SVGAGI. The DNA of the CDR3 is TGTGCCAGCAGTTTCCCACTTGGAGACAGGGGAAGCGGGGCCAACGTCCTGACTTTC. It is translated as CASSFPLGDRGSGANVLTF.

J is TRBJ2-7 and V is TRBV3-1; D is unclear. The germline V gene has CDR1 LGHDT and CDR2 YNNKEL (reference sequence). The CDR3 has 15 amino acids. V shed 3 bases and J shed 5 bases, with 17 bases lying between them. CDR3 DNA: TGTGCCAGCAGCCAGAGCTCGGACCTTATCCACGAGCAGTACTTC. Translated: CASSQSSDLIHEQYF.

This clonotype was seen a few times. The chain carries TRBV14 and TRBJ2-7; no reliable D call. CDR1 and CDR2 (germline): SGHDN, FVKESK. Between the trimmed V and J ends, which lost 1 base and 0 bases, there was a span of 10 bases. The CDR3 sequence is 15 residues long. CDR3 nucleotide sequence: TGTGCCAGCAGCCAAGGTACGTCAGCCTCCTACGAGCAGTACTTC. It encodes CASSQGTSASYEQYF.

On this clonotype: Being one base from a much bigger clone, this may be a read error. The chain links TRBV9 to TRBJ2-2; TRBD1 agrees at 7 bases. CDR1 is SGDLS and CDR2 is YYNGEE in the germline V gene. The CDR3 is 13 amino acids. J lost 10 bases, V lost 2 bases, and 5 bases had no gene match. The CDR3 sequence is CASSVTGVLELFF. The CDR3 nucleotides read TGTGCCAGCAGCGTTACAGGGGTTCTGGAGCTGTTTTTT.

This clonotype was seen a handful of times. The rearrangement uses TRBV3-1 and TRBJ2-6, with D hard to call. Germline lookup yields CDR1 LGHDT and CDR2 YNNKEL (reference sequence). Trimming shortened V by 4 bases and J by 0 bases, and 7 bases separated the two germline ends. This CDR3 region has 15 residues. In DNA, the CDR3 is TGTGCCAGCAGCCCCTTTAGCTCTGGGGCCAACGTCCTGACTTTC. Residues: CASSPFSSGANVLTF. Looking up the rest from reference TRBV3-1 and TRBJ2-6 gives the full variable domain: DTAVSQTPKYLVTQMGNDKSIKCEQNLGHDTMYWYKQDSKKFLKIMFSYNNKELIINETVPNRFSPKSPDKAHLNLHINSLELGDSAVYFCASSPFSSGANVLTFGAGSRLTVL.

This clonotype was seen more than once but under ten times. The V and J genes are TRBV10-3 and TRBJ2-5; 9 positions agree with TRBD1. This CDR3 comprises 15 residues. Trimming removed 7 bases from V and 5 bases from J; junction bases left unmatched: 11. The V gene's germline CDR1 is ENHRY and CDR2 SYGVKD. The CDR3 sequence: CAINTSGTGNETQYF. In nucleotides, the CDR3 is TGTGCCATCAATACATCCGGGACAGGGAATGAGACCCAGTACTTC.

This clonotype was seen a few times. V and J are TRBV12-3 or TRBV12-4 and TRBJ2-3, with D maybe TRBD2 (7 bases). V was pared by 6 bases and J by 0 bases, with 28 bases between. The CDR3 has 20 amino acids. This chain's CDR3 is CASSTSSGGPDETSTDTQYF. The DNA of the CDR3 is TGTGCCAGCAGCACCTCCTCCGGGGGGCCGGACGAAACTAGCACAGATACGCAGTATTTT.

This chain links TRBV5-5 with TRBJ1-1; 8 bases align to TRBD1. Germline loops: CDR1 SGHKS, CDR2 YYEKEE (reference sequence). V was clipped by 4 bases and J by 0 bases; unmatched bases: 8. This CDR3 has 16 residues. CDR3 nucleotide sequence: TGTGCCAGCAGCCCGCTGACAGGGGATCTGAACACTGAAGCTTTCTTT. Its translation: CASSPLTGDLNTEAFF.